This T cell receptor beta chain was profiled in a study of blood T cell repertoires in COVID-19. At the level of the study: From T cells, B-cell-depleted T cells, or PBMCs came the material, which was cDNA or gDNA.

This clone was detected a few times. Germline lookup yields CDR1 GTSNPN and CDR2 SVGIG (reference sequence). The CDR3 runs 13 residues. Trimming took off 2 bases at V and 4 bases at J, with 9 bases between the two ends. Profiling relied on immunoSEQ multiplex PCR, and the TCRdb table lists in-frame clones only, not all of them. The sample contains about 180,000 clones, approximately 85% of which appear only once. The clonotype comes from a middle-aged man who had recovered from COVID-19. Sequencing was performed on PBMCs or T cells enriched from blood (not recorded which). This chain links TRBV30 with TRBJ2-1, with D tentatively TRBD1 (5 bases). Here the CDR3 reads CAWSMGPYNEQFF. The CDR3 region has the DNA TGTGCCTGGAGTATGGGGCCGTACAATGAGCAGTTCTTC.